This T cell receptor (beta chain) was profiled in a study of blood T cell repertoires in COVID-19. The CDR3 has 15 amino acids. Looked up from germline, CDR1 is SEHNR and CDR2 is FQNEAQ (reference sequence). J lost 6 bases, V lost 1 base, and 5 bases had no gene match. TCRdb's copy holds only in-frame clones and misses some; the assay was immunoSEQ multiplex PCR. The table shows under 300,000 clones, with 70% to 90% occurring only once. Material for sequencing was peripheral blood. This clonotype was sampled from a woman in her forties who had recovered from COVID-19. The gene calls are TRBV7-9 and TRBJ2-2; 7 positions match TRBD2. CDR3 DNA: TGTGCCAGCAGCTTAGAGGTGGGAGGGGCCGGGGAGCTGTTTTTT. Translated, it gives CASSLEVGGAGELFF.